Described below is a single T cell receptor (beta chain) sequence and its context. Its antigen is still unknown. The donors were members of the approximately 130-subject validation cohort (separate from the roughly 660-subject first cohort). Per germline, CDR1 MNHEY and CDR2 SMNVEV (reference sequence). The CDR3 is 19 residues long. V was clipped by 5 bases and J by 1 base; unmatched bases: 11. Libraries were prepared by immunoSEQ multiplex PCR; TCRdb keeps only in-frame clonotypes and omits some of them. Here the sample spans 150,000 to 200,000 clones, approximately 86% being singletons. The sample comes from a study of cytomegalovirus exposure and HLA in healthy donors. Across the study: A subsequent analysis reported that the approximately 120 validation repertoires were produced on the same platform that had also been used for the roughly 700 first-cohort repertoires. Study findings and constraints: Most TCRs appeared rarely, but some public TCRs recurred in many donors. In vitro work confirmed that a few CMV-associated chains recognize CMV antigens.

The source material was PBMCs. The receptor was isolated from a woman under 30 in good health and CMV-seronegative. The J gene is TRBJ2-5, the V gene TRBV27; 15 bases are a match to TRBD2. This chain's CDR3 is CASSPLPGTSGGFQETQYF. The CDR3 DNA sequence: TGTGCCAGCAGTCCCCTACCGGGGACTAGCGGGGGGTTCCAAGAGACCCAGTACTTC.